Sequencing of this TCR beta chain was carried out in a study of cytomegalovirus exposure and HLA in healthy donors. General study results and limits: As a later analysis showed, a missense DCLRE1C variant was linked to trimming of TCR beta V- and J-genes. The likely origin of a cluster of highly shared sequence variants was a sequencing artifact.

Trimming at V came to 3 bases and at J to 4 bases, leaving 5 bases not matched to a gene. The V gene's germline CDR1 is KGHSH and CDR2 LQKENI. The CDR3 is 16 residues long. The PCR used 60 Vbeta and 13 Jbeta primers. Study processing details: In a later analysis, roughly 86 million unique TCR beta chains included roughly 11 million shared by two or more donors. TCRdb keeps only in-frame clones here, not all; method: immunoSEQ multiplex PCR. The D gene and trimming were derived from the DNA, and the V and J assignments and clone size from that table. The sample lists about 200,000 clones, 77% seen once, with approximately 2% in the top ten. Notes on this clone: Its antigen is currently unknown.

This TCR derives from a woman in her 30s in good health and CMV-seropositive. The chain is built from TRBV18 and TRBJ2-1; the match to TRBD2 covers 11 bases. Material: PBMCs. This CDR3 reads CASSPGLAGSYNEQFF. CDR3 bases: TGTGCCAGCTCACCCGGACTAGCGGGCTCGTACAATGAGCAGTTCTTC.